This T cell receptor beta chain was recovered during a study of T cell repertoires in cytomegalovirus infection. Study-level information: Shared public TCR beta signatures pointed to both CMV infection and a matching HLA type.

TCRdb reprocessed the reads with MiXCR, giving one entry per CDR3 protein. The table includes more than 150,000 distinct CDR3 sequences, approximately 19% detected once. This CDR3 comprises 14 residues. V was cut by 5 bases and J by 4 bases, with 12 bases left in between. This chain uses TRBV12-3 or TRBV12-4 with TRBJ1-5; D perhaps matches TRBD1 (5 bases). Sequencing input: PBMCs. The sequence was collected from a human donor in good health (CMV status not recorded). Some clones in this sample may be carry-over from other donors' samples. Here the CDR3 DNA reads TGTGCCAGCAGTGGGGGACTGATAAATCAGCCCCAGCATTTT. It specifies CASSGGLINQPQHF.